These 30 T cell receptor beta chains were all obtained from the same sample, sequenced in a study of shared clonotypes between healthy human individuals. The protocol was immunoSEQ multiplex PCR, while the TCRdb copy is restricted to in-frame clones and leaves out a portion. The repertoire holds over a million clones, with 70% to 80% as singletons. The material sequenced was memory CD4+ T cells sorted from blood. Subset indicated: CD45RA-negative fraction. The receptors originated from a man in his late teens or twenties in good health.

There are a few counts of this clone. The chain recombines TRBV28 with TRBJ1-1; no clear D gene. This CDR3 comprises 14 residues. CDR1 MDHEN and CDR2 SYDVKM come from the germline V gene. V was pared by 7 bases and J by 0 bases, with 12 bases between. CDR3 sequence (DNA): TGTGCCAGCACCCCCCACGGCATGAACACTGAAGCTTTCTTT. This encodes CASTPHGMNTEAFF.

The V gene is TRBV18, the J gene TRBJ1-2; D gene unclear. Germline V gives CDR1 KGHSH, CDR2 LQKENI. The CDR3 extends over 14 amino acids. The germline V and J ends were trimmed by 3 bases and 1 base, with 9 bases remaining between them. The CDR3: CASSPPAFNYGYTF. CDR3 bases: TGTGCCAGCTCACCCCCGGCTTTTAACTATGGCTACACCTTC.

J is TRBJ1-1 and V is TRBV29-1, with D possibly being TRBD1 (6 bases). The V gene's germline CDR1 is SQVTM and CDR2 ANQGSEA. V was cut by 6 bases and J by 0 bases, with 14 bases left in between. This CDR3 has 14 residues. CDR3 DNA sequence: TGCAGCGTCAGTACTCAGGGGATGAACACTGAAGCTTTCTTT. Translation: CSVSTQGMNTEAFF. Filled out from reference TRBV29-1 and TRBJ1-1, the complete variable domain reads SAVISQKPSRDICQRGTSLTIQCQVDSQVTMMFWYRQQPGQSLTLIATANQGSEATYESGFVIDKFPISRPNLTFSTLTVSNMSPEDSSIYLCSVSTQGMNTEAFFGQGTRLTVV.

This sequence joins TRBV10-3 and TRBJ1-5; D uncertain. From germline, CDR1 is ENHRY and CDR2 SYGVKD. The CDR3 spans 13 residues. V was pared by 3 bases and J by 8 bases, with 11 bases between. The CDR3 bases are TGTGCCATCAGTGATGGGGAATTGAAGCCCCAGCATTTT. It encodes CAISDGELKPQHF.

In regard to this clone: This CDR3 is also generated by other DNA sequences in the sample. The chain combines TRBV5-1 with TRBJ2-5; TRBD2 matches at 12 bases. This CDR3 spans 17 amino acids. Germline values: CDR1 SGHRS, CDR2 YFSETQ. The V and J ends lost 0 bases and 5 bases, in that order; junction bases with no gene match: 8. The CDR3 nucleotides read TGCGCCAGCAGCTTGGCACCTAGCGGGGGGGCGAGGGAGACCCAGTACTTC. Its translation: CASSLAPSGGARETQYF.

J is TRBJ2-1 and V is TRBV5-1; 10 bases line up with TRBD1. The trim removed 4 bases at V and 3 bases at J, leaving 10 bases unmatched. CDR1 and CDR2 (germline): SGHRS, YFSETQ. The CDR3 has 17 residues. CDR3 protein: CASSPLTGGKNYNEQFF. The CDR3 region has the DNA TGCGCCAGCAGCCCTCTGACAGGGGGCAAAAACTACAATGAGCAGTTCTTC.

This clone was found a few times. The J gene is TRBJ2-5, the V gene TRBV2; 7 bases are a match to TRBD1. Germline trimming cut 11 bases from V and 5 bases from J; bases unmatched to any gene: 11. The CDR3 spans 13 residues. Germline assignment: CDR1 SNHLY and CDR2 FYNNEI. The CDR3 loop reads CAAKTGLEETQYF. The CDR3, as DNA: TGTGCCGCAAAGACAGGGCTCGAGGAGACCCAGTACTTC.

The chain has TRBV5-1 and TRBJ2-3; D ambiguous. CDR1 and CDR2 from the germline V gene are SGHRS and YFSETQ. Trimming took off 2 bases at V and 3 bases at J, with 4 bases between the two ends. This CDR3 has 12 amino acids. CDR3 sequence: CASSFITDTQYF. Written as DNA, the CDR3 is TGCGCCAGCAGCTTTATAACAGATACGCAGTATTTT. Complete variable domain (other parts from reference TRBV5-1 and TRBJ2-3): KAGVTQTPRYLIKTRGQQVTLSCSPISGHRSVSWYQQTPGQGLQFLFEYFSETQRNKGNFPGRFSGRQFSNSRSEMNVSTLELGDSALYLCASSFITDTQYFGPGTRLTVL.

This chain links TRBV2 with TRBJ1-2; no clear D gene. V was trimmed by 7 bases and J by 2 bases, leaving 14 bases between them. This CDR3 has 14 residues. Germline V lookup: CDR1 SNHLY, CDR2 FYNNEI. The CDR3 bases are TGTGCCAGCAAGGTTAGCCAGTTGAACTATGGCTACACCTTC. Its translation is CASKVSQLNYGYTF.

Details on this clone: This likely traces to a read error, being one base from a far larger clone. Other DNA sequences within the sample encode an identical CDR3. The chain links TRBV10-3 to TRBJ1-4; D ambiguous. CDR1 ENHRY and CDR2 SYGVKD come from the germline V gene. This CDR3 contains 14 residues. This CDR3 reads CATAPRETNEKLFF. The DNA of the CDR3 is TGTGCCACCGCCCCTCGGGAGACTAATGAAAAATTGTTTTTT.

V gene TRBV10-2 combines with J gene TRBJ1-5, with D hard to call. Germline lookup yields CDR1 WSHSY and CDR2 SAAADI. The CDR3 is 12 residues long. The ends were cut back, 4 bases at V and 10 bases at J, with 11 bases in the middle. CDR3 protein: CASSGGSDPQHF. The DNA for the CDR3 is TGCGCCAGCAGTGGAGGATCGGACCCCCAGCATTTT.

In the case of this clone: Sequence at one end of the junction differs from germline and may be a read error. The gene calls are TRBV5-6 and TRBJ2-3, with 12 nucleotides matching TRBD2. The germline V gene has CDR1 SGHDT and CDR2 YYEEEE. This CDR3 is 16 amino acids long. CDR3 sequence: CASSPGGLAGTYAVHF. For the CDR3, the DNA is TGTGCCAGCAGCCCTGGGGGACTAGCGGGTACATACGCAGTACATTTT.

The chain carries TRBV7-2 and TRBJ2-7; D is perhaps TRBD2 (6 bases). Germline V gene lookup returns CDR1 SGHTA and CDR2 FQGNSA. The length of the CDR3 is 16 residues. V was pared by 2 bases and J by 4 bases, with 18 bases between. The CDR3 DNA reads TGTGCCAGCAGCTTATATGTTGGCGGGAAGGGTTACGAGCAGTACTTC. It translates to CASSLYVGGKGYEQYF. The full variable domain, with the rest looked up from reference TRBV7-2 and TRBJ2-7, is GAGVSQSPSNKVTEKGKDVELRCDPISGHTALYWYRQSLGQGLEFLIYFQGNSAPDKSGLPSDRFSAERTGGSVSTLTIQRTQQEDSAVYLCASSLYVGGKGYEQYFGPGTRLTVT.

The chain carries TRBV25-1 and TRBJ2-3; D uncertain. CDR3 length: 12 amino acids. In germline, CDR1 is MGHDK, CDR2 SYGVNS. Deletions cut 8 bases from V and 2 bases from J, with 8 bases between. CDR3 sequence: CASQPDTDTQYF. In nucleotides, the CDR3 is TGTGCCAGCCAACCTGACACAGATACGCAGTATTTT.

The CDR3 protein is CASSPAGLRDGYTF. CDR3 coding DNA: TGTGCCAGCAGCCCAGCTGGACTCCGCGATGGCTACACCTTC. The chain is built from TRBV5-4 and TRBJ1-2; D not certain. CDR1 is SGHNT and CDR2 is YYREEE in the germline V gene (reference sequence). The CDR3 consists of 14 residues. V lost 4 bases and J lost 6, with 16 bases in between.

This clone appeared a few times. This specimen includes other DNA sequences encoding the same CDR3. CDR3 in amino acids: CASSLWGRGTDTQYF. DNA of the CDR3: TGTGCCAGCAGCTTGTGGGGGCGGGGGACAGATACGCAGTATTTT. This chain uses TRBV28 with TRBJ2-3; D possibly corresponds to TRBD2 (7 bases). The V end was cut by 6 bases, the J end by 3 bases, with 16 bases between. Germline lookup yields CDR1 MDHEN and CDR2 SYDVKM. The CDR3 has 15 amino acids.

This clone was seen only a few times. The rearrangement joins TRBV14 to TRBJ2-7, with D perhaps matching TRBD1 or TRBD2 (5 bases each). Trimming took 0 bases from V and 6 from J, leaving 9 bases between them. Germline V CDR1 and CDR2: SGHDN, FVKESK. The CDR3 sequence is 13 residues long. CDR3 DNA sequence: TGTGCCAGCAGCCAAGATCGAGGGGCCGAGCAGTACTTC. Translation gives CASSQDRGAEQYF. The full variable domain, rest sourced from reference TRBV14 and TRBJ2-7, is EAGVTQFPSHSVIEKGQTVTLRCDPISGHDNLYWYRRVMGKEIKFLLHFVKESKQDESGMPNNRFLAERTGGTYSTLKVQPAELEDSGVYFCASSQDRGAEQYFGPGTRLTVT.

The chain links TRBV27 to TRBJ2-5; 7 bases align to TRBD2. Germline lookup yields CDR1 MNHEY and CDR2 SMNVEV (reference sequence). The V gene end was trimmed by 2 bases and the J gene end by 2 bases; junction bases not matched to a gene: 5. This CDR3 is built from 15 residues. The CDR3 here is CASSLTGGGQETQYF. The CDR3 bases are TGTGCCAGCAGTTTAACGGGGGGTGGGCAAGAGACCCAGTACTTC.

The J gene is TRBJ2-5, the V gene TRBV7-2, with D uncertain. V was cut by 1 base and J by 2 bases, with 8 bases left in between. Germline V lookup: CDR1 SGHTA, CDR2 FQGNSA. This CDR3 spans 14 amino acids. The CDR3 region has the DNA TGTGCCAGCAGCTTAGTTAGGGTTCAAGAGACCCAGTACTTC. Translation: CASSLVRVQETQYF. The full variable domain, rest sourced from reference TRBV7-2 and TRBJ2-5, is GAGVSQSPSNKVTEKGKDVELRCDPISGHTALYWYRQSLGQGLEFLIYFQGNSAPDKSGLPSDRFSAERTGGSVSTLTIQRTQQEDSAVYLCASSLVRVQETQYFGPGTRLLVL.

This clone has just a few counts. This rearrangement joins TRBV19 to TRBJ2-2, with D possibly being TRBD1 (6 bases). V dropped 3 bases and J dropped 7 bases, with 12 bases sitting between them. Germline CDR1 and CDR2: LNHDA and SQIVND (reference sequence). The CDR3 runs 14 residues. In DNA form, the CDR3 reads TGTGCCAGTAGTATTCAACAGGGCAACGGGGAGCTGTTTTTT. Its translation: CASSIQQGNGELFF.

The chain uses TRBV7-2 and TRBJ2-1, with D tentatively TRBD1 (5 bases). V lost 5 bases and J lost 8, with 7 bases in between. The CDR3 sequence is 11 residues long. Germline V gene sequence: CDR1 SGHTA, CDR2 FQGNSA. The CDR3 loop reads CASSRRDEQFF. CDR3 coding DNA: TGTGCCAGCAGCCGCAGGGATGAGCAGTTCTTC.

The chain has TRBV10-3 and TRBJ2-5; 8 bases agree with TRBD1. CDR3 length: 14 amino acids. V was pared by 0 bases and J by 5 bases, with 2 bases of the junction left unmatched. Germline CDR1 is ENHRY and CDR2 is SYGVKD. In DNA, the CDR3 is TGTGCCATCAGTGAGTCGACAGGGGACGAGACCCAGTACTTC. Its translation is CAISESTGDETQYF.

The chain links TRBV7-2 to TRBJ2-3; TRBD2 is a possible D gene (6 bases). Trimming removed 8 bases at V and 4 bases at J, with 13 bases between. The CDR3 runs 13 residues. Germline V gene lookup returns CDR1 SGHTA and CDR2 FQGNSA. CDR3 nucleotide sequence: TGTGCCAGCCATGGCGGGGTGGCAGATACGCAGTATTTT. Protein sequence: CASHGGVADTQYF.

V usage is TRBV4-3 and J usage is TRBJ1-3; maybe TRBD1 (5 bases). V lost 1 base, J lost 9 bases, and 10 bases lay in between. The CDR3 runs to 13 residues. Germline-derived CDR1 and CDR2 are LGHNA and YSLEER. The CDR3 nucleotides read TGCGCCAGCAGCCAAGGGCAGGGATCCACCATATATTTT. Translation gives CASSQGQGSTIYF.

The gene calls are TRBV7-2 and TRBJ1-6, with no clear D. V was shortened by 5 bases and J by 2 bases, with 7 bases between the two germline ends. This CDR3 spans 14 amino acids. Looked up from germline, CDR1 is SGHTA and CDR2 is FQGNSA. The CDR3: CASSLSPYNSPLHF. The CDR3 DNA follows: TGTGCCAGCAGCCTCTCGCCCTATAATTCACCCCTCCACTTT.

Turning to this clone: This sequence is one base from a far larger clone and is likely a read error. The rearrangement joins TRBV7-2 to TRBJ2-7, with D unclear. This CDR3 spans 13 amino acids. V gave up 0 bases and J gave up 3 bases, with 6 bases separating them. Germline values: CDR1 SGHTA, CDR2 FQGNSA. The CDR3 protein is CASSLARSYEQYF. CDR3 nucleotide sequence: TGTGCCAGCAGCTTAGCGCGAAGCTACGAGCAGTACTTC.

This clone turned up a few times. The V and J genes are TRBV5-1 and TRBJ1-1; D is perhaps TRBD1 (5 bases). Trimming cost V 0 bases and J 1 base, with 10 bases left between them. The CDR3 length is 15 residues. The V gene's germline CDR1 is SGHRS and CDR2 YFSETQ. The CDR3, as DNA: TGCGCCAGCAGCTTGGAAGGGGACGGGAACACTGAAGCTTTCTTT. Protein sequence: CASSLEGDGNTEAFF.

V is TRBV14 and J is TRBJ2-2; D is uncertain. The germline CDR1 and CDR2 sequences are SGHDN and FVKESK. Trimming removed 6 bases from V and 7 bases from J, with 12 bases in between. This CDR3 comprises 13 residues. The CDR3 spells CASSQSGYGELFF. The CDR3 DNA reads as TGTGCCAGCAGTCAATCTGGTTACGGGGAGCTGTTTTTT. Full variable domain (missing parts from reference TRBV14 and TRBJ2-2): EAGVTQFPSHSVIEKGQTVTLRCDPISGHDNLYWYRRVMGKEIKFLLHFVKESKQDESGMPNNRFLAERTGGTYSTLKVQPAELEDSGVYFCASSQSGYGELFFGEGSRLTVL.

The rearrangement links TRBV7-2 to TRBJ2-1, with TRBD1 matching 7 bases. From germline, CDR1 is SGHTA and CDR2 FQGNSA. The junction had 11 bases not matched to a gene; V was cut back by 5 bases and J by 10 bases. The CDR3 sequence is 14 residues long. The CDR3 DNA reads TGTGCCAGCAGCCTATGGGACAGTCTAAAGGAGCAGTTCTTC. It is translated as CASSLWDSLKEQFF.

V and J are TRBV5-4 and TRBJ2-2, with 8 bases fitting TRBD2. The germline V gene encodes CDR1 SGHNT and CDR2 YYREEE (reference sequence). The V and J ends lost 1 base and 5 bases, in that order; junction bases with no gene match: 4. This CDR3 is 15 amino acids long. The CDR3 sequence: CASSLNVAGTGELFF. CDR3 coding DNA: TGTGCCAGCAGCTTGAACGTAGCGGGAACCGGGGAGCTGTTTTTT.